The entry that follows covers one T cell receptor (beta chain) sequence. This record comes from a study of blood T cell repertoires in COVID-19. Study at large: Samples of COVID-19 (acute and convalescent) were obtained from the United States, Italy and Spain.

Original data processing: It was from reference gene primer amplification that nucleated cell counts were estimated. The table came from immunoSEQ multiplex PCR; TCRdb's copy has only in-frame clones and leaves some out. That table gives V, J and clone size, and the DNA gave D and trimming. This sample has 200,000 to 300,000 clones, with 75% to 90% found just once. The receptor was isolated from a woman in her 40s with acute or convalescent COVID-19. Sequenced: peripheral blood.

The CDR3 here is CASSPPFTGVGSPLHF. The CDR3 region has the DNA TGTGCCAGCTCACCACCATTTACCGGGGTGGGTTCACCCCTCCACTTT. The V gene is TRBV18, the J gene TRBJ1-6; the D is unclear. V lost 0 bases and J lost 9, with 15 bases in between. The germline gives CDR1 KGHSH, CDR2 LQKENI. This CDR3 has 16 residues.